Listed below are T cell receptor beta chains from one sample, sequenced in a study of cytomegalovirus exposure and HLA in healthy donors. Generated by immunoSEQ multiplex PCR, the TCRdb table keeps only in-frame clones and is missing some. The sample lists about 250,000 clones, about 88% occurring once. The sample consisted of PBMCs. The receptors shown here come from a girl aged 2-10 years in good health and CMV-seronegative. CDR3s include the opening cysteine and the closing phenylalanine or tryptophan. A D gene is named only where the DNA matches it firmly. A row's size may be missing; if present it is once, few, many or a size class.

clone size	J gene	V gene	D gene	CDR3 protein	CDR3 DNA
NA	TRBJ1-4	TRBV6-1	NA	CASETARSNEKLFF	TGTGCCAGCGAAACGGCTAGGTCTAATGAAAAACTGTTTTTT
NA	TRBJ1-5	TRBV7-6	NA	CASSLGGGGQPQHF	TGTGCCAGCAGCTTAGGAGGGGGGGGTCAGCCCCAGCATTTT
NA	TRBJ2-7	TRBV11-2	NA	CASSLSVSSYEQYF	TGTGCCAGCAGCTTATCTGTTAGCTCCTACGAGCAGTACTTC
NA	TRBJ1-4	TRBV6-5	TRBD1	CASSPDRGRNEKLFF	TGTGCCAGCAGTCCGGACAGGGGGCGGAATGAAAAACTGTTTTTT
NA	TRBJ2-7	TRBV9	TRBD2	CASSELANSYEQYF	TGTGCCAGCAGCGAACTAGCGAACTCCTACGAGCAGTACTTC
NA	TRBJ2-7	TRBV7-8	TRBD2	CASGNGRGVYEQYF	TGTGCCAGCGGGAATGGGAGGGGAGTCTACGAGCAGTACTTC
NA	TRBJ2-3	TRBV7-2	TRBD2	CASSFPLAGGLDTQYF	TGTGCCAGCAGCTTTCCTCTAGCGGGGGGTCTAGATACGCAGTATTTT
NA	TRBJ2-5	TRBV6-1	TRBD2	CASRMRTSGQETQYF	TGTGCCAGCAGAATGAGGACTAGCGGGCAAGAGACCCAGTACTTC
NA	TRBJ2-1	TRBV4-1	NA	CASSRSSYNEQFF	TGCGCCAGCAGCCGGAGCTCCTACAATGAGCAGTTCTTC
NA	TRBJ2-7	TRBV27	TRBD1	CASSSPAGTGGYEQYF	TGTGCCAGCAGTTCCCCAGCCGGGACAGGGGGGTACGAGCAGTACTTC
NA	TRBJ1-2	TRBV19	NA	CASRTLGGDKPYGYTF	TGTGCCAGTAGGACCTTGGGAGGGGATAAACCCTATGGCTACACCTTC
NA	TRBJ1-2	TRBV5-6	NA	CASSLSQTLLFDYGYTF	TGTGCCAGCAGCTTGTCCCAGACTCTGCTATTCGACTATGGCTACACCTTC
few	TRBJ2-7	TRBV30	NA	CAWSEVLVVRGIPYEQYF	TGTGCCTGGAGTGAGGTTTTGGTAGTTAGGGGGATTCCCTACGAGCAGTACTTC
NA	TRBJ2-7	TRBV5-4	TRBD1	CASSLVWTGLAGEQYF	TGTGCCAGCAGCTTGGTTTGGACAGGGCTGGCTGGAGAGCAGTACTTC